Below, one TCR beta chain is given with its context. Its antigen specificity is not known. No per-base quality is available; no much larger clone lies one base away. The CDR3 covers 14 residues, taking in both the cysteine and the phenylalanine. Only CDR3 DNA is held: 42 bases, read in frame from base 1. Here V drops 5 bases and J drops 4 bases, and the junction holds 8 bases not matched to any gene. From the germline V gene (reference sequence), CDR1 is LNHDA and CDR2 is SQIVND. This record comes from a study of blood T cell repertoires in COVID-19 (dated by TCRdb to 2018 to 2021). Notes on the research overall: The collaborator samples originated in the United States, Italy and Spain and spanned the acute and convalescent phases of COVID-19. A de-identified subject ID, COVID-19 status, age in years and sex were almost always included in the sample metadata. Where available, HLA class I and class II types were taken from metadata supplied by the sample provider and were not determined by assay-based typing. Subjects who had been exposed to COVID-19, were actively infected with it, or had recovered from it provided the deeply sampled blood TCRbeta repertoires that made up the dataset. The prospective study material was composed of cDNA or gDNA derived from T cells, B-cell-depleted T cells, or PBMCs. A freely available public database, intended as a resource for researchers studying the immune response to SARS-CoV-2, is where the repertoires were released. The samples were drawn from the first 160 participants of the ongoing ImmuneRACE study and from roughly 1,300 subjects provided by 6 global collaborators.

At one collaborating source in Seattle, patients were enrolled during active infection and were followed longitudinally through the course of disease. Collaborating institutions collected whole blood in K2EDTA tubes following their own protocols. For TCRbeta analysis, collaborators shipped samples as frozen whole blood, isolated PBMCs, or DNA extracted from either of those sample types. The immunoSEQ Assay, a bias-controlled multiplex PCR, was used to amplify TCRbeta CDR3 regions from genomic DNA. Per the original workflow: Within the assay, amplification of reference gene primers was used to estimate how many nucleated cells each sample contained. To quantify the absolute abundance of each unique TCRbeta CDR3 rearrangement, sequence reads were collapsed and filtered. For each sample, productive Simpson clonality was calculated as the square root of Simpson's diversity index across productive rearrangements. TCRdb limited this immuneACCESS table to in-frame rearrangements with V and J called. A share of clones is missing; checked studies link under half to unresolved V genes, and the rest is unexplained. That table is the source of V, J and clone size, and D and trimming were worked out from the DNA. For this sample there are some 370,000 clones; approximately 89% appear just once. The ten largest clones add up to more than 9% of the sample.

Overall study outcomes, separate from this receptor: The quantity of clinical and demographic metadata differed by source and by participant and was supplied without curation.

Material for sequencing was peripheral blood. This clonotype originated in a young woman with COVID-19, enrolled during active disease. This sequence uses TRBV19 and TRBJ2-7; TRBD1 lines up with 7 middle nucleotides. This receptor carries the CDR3 CASSSWDRPYEQYF. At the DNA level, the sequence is TGTGCCAGTAGTTCATGGGACAGACCTTACGAGCAGTACTTC. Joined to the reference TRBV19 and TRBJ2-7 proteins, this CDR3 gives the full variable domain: DGGITQSPKYLFRKEGQNVTLSCEQNLNHDAMYWYRQDPGQGLRLIYYSQIVNDFQKGDIAEGYSVSREKKESFPLTVTSAQKNPTAFYLCASSSWDRPYEQYFGPGTRLTVT.